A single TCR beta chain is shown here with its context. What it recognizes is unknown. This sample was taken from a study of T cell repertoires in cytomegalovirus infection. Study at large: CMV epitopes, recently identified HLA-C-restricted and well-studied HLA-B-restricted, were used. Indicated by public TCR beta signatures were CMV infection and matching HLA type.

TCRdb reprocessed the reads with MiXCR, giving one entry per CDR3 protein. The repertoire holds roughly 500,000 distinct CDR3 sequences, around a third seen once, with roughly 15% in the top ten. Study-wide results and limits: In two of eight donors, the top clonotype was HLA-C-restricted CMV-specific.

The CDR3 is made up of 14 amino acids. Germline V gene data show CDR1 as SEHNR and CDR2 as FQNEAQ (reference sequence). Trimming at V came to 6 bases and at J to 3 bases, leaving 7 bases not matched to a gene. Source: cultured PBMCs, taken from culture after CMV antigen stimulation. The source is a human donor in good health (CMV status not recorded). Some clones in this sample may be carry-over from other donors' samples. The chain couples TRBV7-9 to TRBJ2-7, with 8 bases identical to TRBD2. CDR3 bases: TGTGCCAGCAGGCCAGGACTAGCCGACTACGAGCAGTACTTC. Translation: CASRPGLADYEQYF.